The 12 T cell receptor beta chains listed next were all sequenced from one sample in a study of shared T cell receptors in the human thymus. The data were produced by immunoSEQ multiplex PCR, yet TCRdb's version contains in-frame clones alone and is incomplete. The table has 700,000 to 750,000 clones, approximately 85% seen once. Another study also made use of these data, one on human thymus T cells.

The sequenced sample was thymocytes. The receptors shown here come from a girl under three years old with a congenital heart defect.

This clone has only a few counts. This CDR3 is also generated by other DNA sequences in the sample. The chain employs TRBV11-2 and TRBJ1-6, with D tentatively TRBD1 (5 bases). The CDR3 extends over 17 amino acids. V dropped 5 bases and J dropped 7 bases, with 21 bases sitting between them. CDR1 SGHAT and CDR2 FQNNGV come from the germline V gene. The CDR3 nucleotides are TGTGCCAGCAGCCTAAAAGGGCGGGACCAGACAAATTCACCCCTCCACTTT. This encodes CASSLKGRDQTNSPLHF.

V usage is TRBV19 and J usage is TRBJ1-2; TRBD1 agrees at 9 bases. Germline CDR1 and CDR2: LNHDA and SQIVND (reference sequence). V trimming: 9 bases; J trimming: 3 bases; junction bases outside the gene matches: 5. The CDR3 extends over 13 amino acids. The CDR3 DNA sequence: TGTGCCAGCTACAGGGGGCTGCACTATGGCTACACCTTC. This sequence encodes CASYRGLHYGYTF.

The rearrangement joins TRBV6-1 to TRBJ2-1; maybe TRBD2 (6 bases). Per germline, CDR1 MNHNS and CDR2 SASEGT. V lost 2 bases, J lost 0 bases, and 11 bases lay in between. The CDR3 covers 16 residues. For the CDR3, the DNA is TGTGCCAGCAGTGAAAGGCGGGGAAGCTCCTACAATGAGCAGTTCTTC. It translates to CASSERRGSSYNEQFF.

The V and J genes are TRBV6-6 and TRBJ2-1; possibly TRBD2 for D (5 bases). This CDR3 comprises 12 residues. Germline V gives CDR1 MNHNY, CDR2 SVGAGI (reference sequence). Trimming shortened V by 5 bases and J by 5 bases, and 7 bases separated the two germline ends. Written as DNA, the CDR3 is TGTGCCAGCAGTCCCGGGGACAATGAGCAGTTCTTC. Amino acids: CASSPGDNEQFF.

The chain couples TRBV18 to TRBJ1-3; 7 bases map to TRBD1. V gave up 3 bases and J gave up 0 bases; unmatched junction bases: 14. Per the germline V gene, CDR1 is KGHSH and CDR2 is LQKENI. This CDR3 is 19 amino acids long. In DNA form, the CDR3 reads TGTGCCAGCTCACCCCACAGGGGACCGCGGGCGAGCTCTGGAAACACCATATATTTT. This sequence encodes CASSPHRGPRASSGNTIYF.

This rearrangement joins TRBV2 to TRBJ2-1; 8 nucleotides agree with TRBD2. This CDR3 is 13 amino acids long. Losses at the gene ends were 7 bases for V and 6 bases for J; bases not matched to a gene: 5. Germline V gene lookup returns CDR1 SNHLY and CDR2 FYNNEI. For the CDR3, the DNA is TGTGCCAGCACGGGACTAGGGTCCAATGAGCAGTTCTTC. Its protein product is CASTGLGSNEQFF.

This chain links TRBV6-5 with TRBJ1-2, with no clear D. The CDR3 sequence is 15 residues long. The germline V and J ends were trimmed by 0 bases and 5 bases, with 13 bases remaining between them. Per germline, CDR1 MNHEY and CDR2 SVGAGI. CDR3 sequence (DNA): TGTGCCAGCAGTTACTCGGGTCTAAGCGGGTATGGCTACACCTTC. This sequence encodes CASSYSGLSGYGYTF.

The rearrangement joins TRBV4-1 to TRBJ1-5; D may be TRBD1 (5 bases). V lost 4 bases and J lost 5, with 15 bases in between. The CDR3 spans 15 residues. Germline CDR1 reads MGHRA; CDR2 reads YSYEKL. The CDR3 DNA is TGCGCCAGCAGCCTAAGCGACAGTCCTTATCAGCCCCAGCATTTT. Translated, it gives CASSLSDSPYQPQHF.

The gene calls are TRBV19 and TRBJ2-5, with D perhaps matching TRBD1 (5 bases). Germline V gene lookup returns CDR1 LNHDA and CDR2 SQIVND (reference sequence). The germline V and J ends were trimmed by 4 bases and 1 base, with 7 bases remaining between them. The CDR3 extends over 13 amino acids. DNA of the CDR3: TGTGCCAGTAGTAGACAGCTCCAAGAGACCCAGTACTTC. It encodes CASSRQLQETQYF.

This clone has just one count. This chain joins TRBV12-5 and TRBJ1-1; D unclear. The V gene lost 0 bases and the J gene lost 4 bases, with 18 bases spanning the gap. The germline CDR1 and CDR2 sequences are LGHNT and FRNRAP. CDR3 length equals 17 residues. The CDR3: CASGLVLLEGRSTEAFF. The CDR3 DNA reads TGTGCTAGTGGTTTGGTACTTTTGGAGGGCCGGAGCACTGAAGCTTTCTTT.

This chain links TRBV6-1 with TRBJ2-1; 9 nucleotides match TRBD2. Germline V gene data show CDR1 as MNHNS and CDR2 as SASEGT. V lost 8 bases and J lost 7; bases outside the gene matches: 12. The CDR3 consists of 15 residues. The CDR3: CASGRGRGGNNEQFF. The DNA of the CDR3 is TGTGCCAGCGGGAGGGGGCGGGGGGGGAATAATGAGCAGTTCTTC.

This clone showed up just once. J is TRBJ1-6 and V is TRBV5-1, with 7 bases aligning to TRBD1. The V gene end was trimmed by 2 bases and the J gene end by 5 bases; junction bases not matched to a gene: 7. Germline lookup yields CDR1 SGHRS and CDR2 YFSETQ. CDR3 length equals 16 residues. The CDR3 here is CASSLGTARNNSPLHF. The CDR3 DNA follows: TGCGCCAGCAGCTTAGGGACAGCCAGAAATAATTCACCCCTCCACTTT.